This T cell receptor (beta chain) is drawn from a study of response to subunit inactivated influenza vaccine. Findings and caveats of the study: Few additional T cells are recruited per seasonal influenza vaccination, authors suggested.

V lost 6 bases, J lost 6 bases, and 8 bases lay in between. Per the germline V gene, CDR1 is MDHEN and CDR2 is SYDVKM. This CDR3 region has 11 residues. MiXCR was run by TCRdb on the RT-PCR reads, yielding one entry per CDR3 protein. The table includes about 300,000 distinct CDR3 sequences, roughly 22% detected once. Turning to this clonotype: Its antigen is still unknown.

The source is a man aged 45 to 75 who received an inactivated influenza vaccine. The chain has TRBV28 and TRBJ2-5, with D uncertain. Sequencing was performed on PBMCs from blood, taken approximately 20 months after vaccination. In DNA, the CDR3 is TGTGCCAGCAGCCGGTCACAGACCCAGTACTTC. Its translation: CASSRSQTQYF.